What follows are 3 T cell receptor beta chains derived from one specimen sequenced in a study of T cell changes during pregnancy in multiple sclerosis. Generated by immunoSEQ multiplex PCR, the TCRdb table keeps only in-frame clones and is missing some. This table has about 36,000 clones, roughly 91% appearing once. Source: CD4+ T cells from peripheral blood mononuclear cells, taken in the first trimester of pregnancy. The receptors stem from a female donor with multiple sclerosis, enrolled in a pregnancy study.

CDR3 DNA sequence: TGTGCCAGCAGTGTAGGGGACAGTATGACACCCCTCCACTTT. This gives the protein CASSVGDSMTPLHF. The chain joins TRBV2 to TRBJ1-6, with TRBD1 matching over 7 bases. The CDR3 is 14 amino acids. The germline gives CDR1 SNHLY, CDR2 FYNNEI. V was clipped by 4 bases and J by 11 bases; unmatched bases: 8.

This chain joins TRBV27 and TRBJ2-3; a possible D gene is TRBD2 (6 bases). This CDR3 contains 16 residues. The ends were cut back, 3 bases at V and 0 bases at J, with 13 bases in the middle. CDR1 and CDR2 from the germline V gene are MNHEY and SMNVEV (reference sequence). CDR3 in amino acids: CASSFHGTPSTDTQYF. CDR3 sequence (DNA): TGTGCCAGCAGTTTCCACGGGACTCCCAGCACAGATACGCAGTATTTT.

V usage is TRBV14 and J usage is TRBJ1-6, with D possibly matching TRBD1 (5 bases). Germline loops: CDR1 SGHDN, CDR2 FVKESK. V lost 0 bases and J 5 bases, leaving 8 bases between the germline ends. The CDR3 has 15 amino acids. For the CDR3, the DNA is TGTGCCAGCAGCCAAGATGGGGCCAATAATTCACCCCTCCACTTT. Translating gives CASSQDGANNSPLHF.